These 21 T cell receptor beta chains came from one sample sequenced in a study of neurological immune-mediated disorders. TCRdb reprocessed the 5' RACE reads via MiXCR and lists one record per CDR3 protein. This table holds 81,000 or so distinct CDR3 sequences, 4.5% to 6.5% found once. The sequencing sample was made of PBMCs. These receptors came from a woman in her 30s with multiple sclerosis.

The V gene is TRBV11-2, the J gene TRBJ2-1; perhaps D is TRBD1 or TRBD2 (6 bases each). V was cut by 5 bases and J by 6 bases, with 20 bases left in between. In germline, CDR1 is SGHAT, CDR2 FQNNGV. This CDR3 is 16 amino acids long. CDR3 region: CASSRTSGGLGNEQFF. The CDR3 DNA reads TGTGCCAGCAGCCGAACTTCCGGGGGCCTGGGCAATGAGCAGTTCTTC.

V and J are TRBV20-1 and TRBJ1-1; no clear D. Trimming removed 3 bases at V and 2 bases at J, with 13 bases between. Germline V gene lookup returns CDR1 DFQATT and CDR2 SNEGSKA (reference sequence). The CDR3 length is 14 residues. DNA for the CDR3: TGCAGTGCTAGGCTGCAGTTAATTAACACTGAAGCTTTCTTT. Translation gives CSARLQLINTEAFF.

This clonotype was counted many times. Here the CDR3 DNA reads TGTGCCAGCTTGAGTGGCCTCCGCGGACTCCGCACAGATACGCAGTATTTT. Translating it yields CASLSGLRGLRTDTQYF. The gene calls are TRBV28 and TRBJ2-3, with a possible D match to TRBD2 (5 bases). This CDR3 has 17 amino acids. Looked up from germline, CDR1 is MDHEN and CDR2 is SYDVKM. V was cut by 8 bases and J by 1 base, with 22 bases left in between.

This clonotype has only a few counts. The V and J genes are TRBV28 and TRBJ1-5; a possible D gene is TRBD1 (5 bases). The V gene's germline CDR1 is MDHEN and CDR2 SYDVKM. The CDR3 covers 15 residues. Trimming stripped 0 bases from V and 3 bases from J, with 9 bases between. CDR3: CASSLWGGNNQPQHF. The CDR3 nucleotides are TGTGCCAGCAGTTTATGGGGGGGGAACAATCAGCCCCAGCATTTT.

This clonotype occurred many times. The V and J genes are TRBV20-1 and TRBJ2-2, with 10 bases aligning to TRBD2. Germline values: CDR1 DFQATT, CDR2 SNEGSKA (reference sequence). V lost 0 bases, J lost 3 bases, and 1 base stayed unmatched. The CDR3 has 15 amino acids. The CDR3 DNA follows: TGCAGTGCTAGAGATCTAGCGGGGGACACCGGGGAGCTGTTTTTT. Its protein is CSARDLAGDTGELFF.

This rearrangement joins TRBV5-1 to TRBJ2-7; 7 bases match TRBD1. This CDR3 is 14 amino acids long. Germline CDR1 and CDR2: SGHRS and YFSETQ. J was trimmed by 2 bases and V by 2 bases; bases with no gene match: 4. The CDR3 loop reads CASSLFTGAYEQYF. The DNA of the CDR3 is TGCGCCAGCAGCTTATTTACAGGGGCCTACGAGCAGTACTTC. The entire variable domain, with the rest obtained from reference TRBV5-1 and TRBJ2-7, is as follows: KAGVTQTPRYLIKTRGQQVTLSCSPISGHRSVSWYQQTPGQGLQFLFEYFSETQRNKGNFPGRFSGRQFSNSRSEMNVSTLELGDSALYLCASSLFTGAYEQYFGPGTRLTVT.

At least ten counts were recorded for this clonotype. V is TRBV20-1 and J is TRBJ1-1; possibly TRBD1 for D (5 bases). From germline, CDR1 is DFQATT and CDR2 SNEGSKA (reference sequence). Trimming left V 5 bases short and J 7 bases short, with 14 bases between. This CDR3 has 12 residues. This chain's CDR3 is CSAPTENLEAFF. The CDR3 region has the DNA TGCAGTGCTCCGACAGAAAATCTTGAAGCTTTCTTT.

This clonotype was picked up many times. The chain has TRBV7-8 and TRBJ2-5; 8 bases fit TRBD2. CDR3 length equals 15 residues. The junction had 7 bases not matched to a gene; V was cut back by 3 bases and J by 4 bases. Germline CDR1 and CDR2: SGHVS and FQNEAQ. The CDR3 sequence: CASSFGGGRAETQYF. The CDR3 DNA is TGTGCCAGCAGCTTCGGGGGGGGCAGGGCAGAGACCCAGTACTTC.

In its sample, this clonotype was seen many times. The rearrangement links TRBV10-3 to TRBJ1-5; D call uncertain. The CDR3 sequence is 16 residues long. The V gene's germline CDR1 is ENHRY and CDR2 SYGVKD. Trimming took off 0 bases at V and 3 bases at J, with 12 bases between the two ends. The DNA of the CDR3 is TGTGCCATCAGTGAGTCGTTACCGGGAGTCAATCAGCCCCAGCATTTT. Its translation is CAISESLPGVNQPQHF.

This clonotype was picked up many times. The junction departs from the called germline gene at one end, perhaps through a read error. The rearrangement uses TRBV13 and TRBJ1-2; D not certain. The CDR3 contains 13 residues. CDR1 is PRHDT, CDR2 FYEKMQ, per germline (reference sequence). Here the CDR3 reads CASSLGKADGYTF. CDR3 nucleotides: TGTGCCAGCAGCCTAGGGAAAGCGGATGGCTACACCTTC.

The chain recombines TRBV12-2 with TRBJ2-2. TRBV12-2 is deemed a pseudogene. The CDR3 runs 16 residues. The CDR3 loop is CASRPGPPAPSGELFF. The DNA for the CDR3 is TGTGCAAGTCGCCCTGGACCACCAGCTCCGTCCGGGGAGCTGTTTTTT.

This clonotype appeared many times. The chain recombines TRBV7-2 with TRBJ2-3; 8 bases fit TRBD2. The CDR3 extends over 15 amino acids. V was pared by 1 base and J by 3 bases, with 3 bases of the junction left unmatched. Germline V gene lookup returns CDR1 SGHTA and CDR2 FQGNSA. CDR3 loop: CASSLDGGATDTQYF. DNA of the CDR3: TGTGCCAGCAGCTTAGACGGGGGGGCAACAGATACGCAGTATTTT.

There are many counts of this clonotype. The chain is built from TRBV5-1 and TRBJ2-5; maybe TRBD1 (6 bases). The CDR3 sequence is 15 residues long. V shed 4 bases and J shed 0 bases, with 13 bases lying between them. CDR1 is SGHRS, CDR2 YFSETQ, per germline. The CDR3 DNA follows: TGCGCCAGCAGCCTCATGCCAGGGGACCAAGAGACCCAGTACTTC. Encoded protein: CASSLMPGDQETQYF.

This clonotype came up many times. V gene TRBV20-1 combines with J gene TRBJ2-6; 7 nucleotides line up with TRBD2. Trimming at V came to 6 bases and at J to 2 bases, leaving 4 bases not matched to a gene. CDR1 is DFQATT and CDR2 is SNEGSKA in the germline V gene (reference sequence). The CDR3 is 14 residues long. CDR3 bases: TGCAGTGCCAAGGCGGGGGCTGGGGCCAACGTCCTGACTTTC. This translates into CSAKAGAGANVLTF.

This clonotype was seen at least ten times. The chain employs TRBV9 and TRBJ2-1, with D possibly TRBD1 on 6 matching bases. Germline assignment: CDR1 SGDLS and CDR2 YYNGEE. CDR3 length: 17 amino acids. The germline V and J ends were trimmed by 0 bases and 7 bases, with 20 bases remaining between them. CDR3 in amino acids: CASSVALGQSRGNEQFF. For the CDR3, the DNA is TGTGCCAGCAGCGTAGCCTTGGGCCAAAGCAGGGGAAATGAGCAGTTCTTC.

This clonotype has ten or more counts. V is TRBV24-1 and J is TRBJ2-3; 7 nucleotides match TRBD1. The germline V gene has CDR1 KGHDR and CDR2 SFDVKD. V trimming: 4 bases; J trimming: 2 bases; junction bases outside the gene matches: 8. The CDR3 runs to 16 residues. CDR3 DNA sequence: TGTGCCACCAGTGACCTCCGGGACAGCGCCACAGATACGCAGTATTTT. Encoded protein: CATSDLRDSATDTQYF.

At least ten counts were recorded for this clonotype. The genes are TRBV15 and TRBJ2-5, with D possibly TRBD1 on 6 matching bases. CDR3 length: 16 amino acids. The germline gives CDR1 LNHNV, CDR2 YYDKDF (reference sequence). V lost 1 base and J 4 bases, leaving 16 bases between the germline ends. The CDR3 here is CATSRGPLGAGETQYF. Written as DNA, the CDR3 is TGTGCCACCAGCAGAGGTCCCTTGGGGGCTGGAGAGACCCAGTACTTC.

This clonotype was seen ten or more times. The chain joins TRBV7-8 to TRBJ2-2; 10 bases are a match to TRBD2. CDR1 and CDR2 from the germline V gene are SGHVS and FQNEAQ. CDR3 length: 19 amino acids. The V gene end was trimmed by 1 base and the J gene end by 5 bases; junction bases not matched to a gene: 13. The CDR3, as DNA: TGTGCCAGCAGCTTAGTACCTAGCGGGAGAGGGGAATGGACCGGGGAGCTGTTTTTT. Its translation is CASSLVPSGRGEWTGELFF.

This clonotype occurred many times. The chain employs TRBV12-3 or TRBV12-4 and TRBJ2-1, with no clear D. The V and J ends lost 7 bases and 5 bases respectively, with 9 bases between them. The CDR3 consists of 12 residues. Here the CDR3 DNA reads TGTGCCAGCAATTACAAGGACAATGAGCAGTTCTTC. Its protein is CASNYKDNEQFF.

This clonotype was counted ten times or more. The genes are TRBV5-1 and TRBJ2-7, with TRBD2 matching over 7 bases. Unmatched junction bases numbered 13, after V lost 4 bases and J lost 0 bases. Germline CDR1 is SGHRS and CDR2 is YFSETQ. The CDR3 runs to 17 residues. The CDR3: CASSPVPTSSSSYEQYF. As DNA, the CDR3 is TGCGCCAGCAGCCCGGTCCCGACTAGCTCCAGCTCCTACGAGCAGTACTTC. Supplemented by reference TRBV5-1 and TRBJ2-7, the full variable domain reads KAGVTQTPRYLIKTRGQQVTLSCSPISGHRSVSWYQQTPGQGLQFLFEYFSETQRNKGNFPGRFSGRQFSNSRSEMNVSTLELGDSALYLCASSPVPTSSSSYEQYFGPGTRLTVT.

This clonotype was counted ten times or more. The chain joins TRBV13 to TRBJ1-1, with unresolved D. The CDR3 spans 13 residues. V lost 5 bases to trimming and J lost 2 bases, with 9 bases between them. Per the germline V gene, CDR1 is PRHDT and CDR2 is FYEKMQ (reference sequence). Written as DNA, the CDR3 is TGTGCCAGCAGCACCCGACCCAACACTGAAGCTTTCTTT. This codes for CASSTRPNTEAFF.